Listed below are T cell receptor beta chains from one sample, sequenced in a study of cytomegalovirus exposure and HLA in healthy donors. Libraries were prepared by immunoSEQ multiplex PCR; TCRdb keeps only in-frame clonotypes and omits some of them. The data hold 140,000 or so clones, with about three quarters observed a single time. Sequencing was performed on PBMCs. Receptors were obtained from a woman between 25 and 40 years old in good health and CMV-seronegative. CDR3s include the opening cysteine and the closing phenylalanine or tryptophan. D genes are given only for firm matches. Size values are once, few and many counts, or a class for expanded clones, and some rows have none.

. TRBJ2-7 . TRBV6-1 TGTGCCAGCAGTGAGTACAGGGTTTCCGTTCTGTACTTC CASSEYRVSVLYF
. TRBJ2-1 . TRBV7-2 TGTGCCAGCAGCTGGGGGGGCCTCGGTAATGAGCAGTTCTTC CASSWGGLGNEQFF
TRBD1 TRBJ2-3 . TRBV30 TGTGCCTGGACAGGGGGTCCGGTAAGAAGCACAGATACGCAGTATTTT CAWTGGPVRSTDTQYF
TRBD1 TRBJ1-2 . TRBV20-1 TGCAGTGCTGGAGGGACAGGGGGCTACACCTTC CSAGGTGGYTF
. TRBJ1-2 . TRBV6-1 TGTGCCAGCAGTGAATCCTTAGACAGAGCCAAGGACTATGGCTACACCTTC CASSESLDRAKDYGYTF
TRBD2 TRBJ2-3 . TRBV4-1 TGCGCCAGCAGCCAAGCAGGGCTAGCGGGAGGTTTAGATACGCAGTATTTT CASSQAGLAGGLDTQYF
. TRBJ2-3 once TRBV5-8 TGTGCCAGCAGCAAGGATAGCGCGGGTACGCAGTATTTT CASSKDSAGTQYF
TRBD2 TRBJ2-3 . TRBV4-1 TGCGCCAGCAGCCAGGCTAGCGGGGGGGCGGGATATACGCAGTATTTT CASSQASGGAGYTQYF
. TRBJ1-2 few TRBV5-1 TGCGCCAGCAGCTTGGATACAGTGAACTATGGCTACACCTTC CASSLDTVNYGYTF
. TRBJ2-7 . TRBV2 TGTGCCAGCACGGCTGGTCAGGCGCACTTC CASTAGQAHF
. TRBJ2-3 . TRBV7-9 TGTGCCAGCAGCTTACACAGGAGCACAGATACGCAGTATTTT CASSLHRSTDTQYF
. TRBJ1-6 few TRBV7-9 TGTGCCAGCAGCACGGACAGTTATAATTCACCCCTCCACTTT CASSTDSYNSPLHF
TRBD2 TRBJ2-2 few TRBV6-1 TGTGCCAGCAGTCGCCAGCGGGGGTTCACCGGGGAGCTGTTTTTT CASSRQRGFTGELFF
. TRBJ2-2 . TRBV28 TGTGCCAGCAGTCTGTGGGGAGTCACCGGGGAGCTGTTTTTT CASSLWGVTGELFF
. TRBJ1-1 . TRBV5-4 TGTGCCAGCAGCTTGGGTCGACTAACCCTCGGAGACACTGAAGCTTTCTTT CASSLGRLTLGDTEAFF
. TRBJ1-4 . TRBV29-1 TGCAGCGCCTCAGACAGTCCCATTAATGAAAAACTGTTTTTT CSASDSPINEKLFF
TRBD2 TRBJ2-5 few TRBV7-9 TGTGCCAGCAGCTTAGATCAAGCTAGCGGGCGGGAGACCCAGTACTTC CASSLDQASGRETQYF
TRBD1 TRBJ1-2 . TRBV18 TGTGCCAGCTCACCGGGACAGCGCCACTATGGCTACACCTTC CASSPGQRHYGYTF
. TRBJ2-2 . TRBV19 TGTGCCAGCCAAGGACAGGGAGGGGCCGGGGAGCTGTTTTTT CASQGQGGAGELFF
. TRBJ2-7 . TRBV11-2 TGTGCCAGCAGTCTGACAGCCGAGCAGTACTTC CASSLTAEQYF
TRBD1 TRBJ2-2 . TRBV19 TGTGCCAGTAGTGGGGGACAGGGGGACACCGGGGAGCTGTTTTTT CASSGGQGDTGELFF
TRBD2 TRBJ2-7 . TRBV6-6 TGTGCCAGCAGAGCTACCATAGCGGGAGGTGGCTACGAGCAGTACTTC CASRATIAGGGYEQYF
. TRBJ1-2 . TRBV18 TGTGCCAGCTCACCAACTGTCAATAACTATGGCTACCCCTTC CASSPTVNNYGYPF
. TRBJ1-5 few TRBV4-2 TGTGCCAGCAGCCAAGATGCCGGGCCTTCAGGGAATCAGCCCCAGCATTTT CASSQDAGPSGNQPQHF
. TRBJ2-1 . TRBV19 TGTGCCAGTAGTCGTCAGGCAGGGACTTCCTACAATGAGCAGTTCTTC CASSRQAGTSYNEQFF
. TRBJ1-1 . TRBV6-5 TGTGCCAGCAGCCTAGGTAGAGGCAGAGCTTTCTTT CASSLGRGRAFF
. TRBJ1-5 . TRBV2 TGTGCCAGCACCCTAGGTGAAAATCAGCCCCAGCATTTT CASTLGENQPQHF
. TRBJ1-1 . TRBV7-9 TGTGCCAGCAGCCGAGTACAGGGTTTTAGGGCTTTCTTT CASSRVQGFRAFF
TRBD2 TRBJ2-1 . TRBV5-1 TGCGCCAGCAGCTTGGGGTCTAGCGGGAGGAGCAATGAGCAGTTCTTC CASSLGSSGRSNEQFF
. TRBJ1-6 . TRBV5-6 TGTGCCAGCAGCCCTACTTCCGGCTATAATTCACCCCTCCACTTT CASSPTSGYNSPLHF
. TRBJ1-5 few TRBV28 TGTGCCAGCAGTTTATGGACAGGCAATCAGCCCCAGCATTTT CASSLWTGNQPQHF
TRBD2 TRBJ2-2 . TRBV5-1 TGCGCCAGCAGCCCCCTTAGCGGGGGGGCGGTCGCCGGGGAGCTGTTTTTT CASSPLSGGAVAGELFF
TRBD2 TRBJ2-2 once TRBV6-1 TGTGCCACCAACACGGGAGGGAACACCGGGGAGCTGTTTTTT CATNTGGNTGELFF
. TRBJ1-5 . TRBV5-1 TGCGCCAGCAGCCCAGACACTGGGAGCAATCAGCCCCAGCATTTT CASSPDTGSNQPQHF
. TRBJ1-2 . TRBV6-5 TGTGCCAGCAGTCGAATCGGACAATCCTTAGCCACCTTC CASSRIGQSLATF
. TRBJ1-1 . TRBV18 TGTGCCAGCTCTGGGCTGGGCGGACACAACCGTGAAGCTTTCTTT CASSGLGGHNREAFF
. TRBJ1-4 . TRBV10-3 TGTGCCATCAGTGACTCGGGACTTGGGGTTGAAAAACTGTTTTTT CAISDSGLGVEKLFF
TRBD1 TRBJ1-2 . TRBV27 TGTGCCAGCAGTTTACAGGGGGACTATGGCTACACCTTC CASSLQGDYGYTF
TRBD1 TRBJ1-5 . TRBV28 TGTGCCAGCAGTTTCTTCGGACAGGGAGGAACCAATCAGCCCCAGCATTTT CASSFFGQGGTNQPQHF
. TRBJ2-3 . TRBV4-1 TGCGCCAGCAGCCAGCAGGGTTTAACAGATACGCAGTATTTT CASSQQGLTDTQYF
. TRBJ2-3 . TRBV5-1 TGCGCCAGCAGCTTGGCACCGGGATCTCCTCTGCGGTCGCAGTATTTT CASSLAPGSPLRSQYF
TRBD2 TRBJ2-5 once TRBV27 TGTGCCAGCAGTTTTTGGTCCAGCGGGAGGGCAGGGGAGACCCAGTACTTC CASSFWSSGRAGETQYF
TRBD1 TRBJ2-3 . TRBV7-8 TGTGCCAGCAGCCAAGACAGGGGCAATACGCAGTATTTT CASSQDRGNTQYF
. TRBJ2-1 . TRBV5-4 TGTGCCAGCAACGTCGGCGGGGCTTACAATGAGCAGTTCTTC CASNVGGAYNEQFF
. TRBJ2-7 . TRBV7-8 TGTGCCAGCAGCTTCGAGGATTCTGTCGTGGGCGAGCAGTACTTC CASSFEDSVVGEQYF
TRBD1 TRBJ2-7 . TRBV30 TGTGCCTGGAGTGCCGGGACAGGGGACCGCGAGCAGTACTTC CAWSAGTGDREQYF
TRBD1 TRBJ2-1 . TRBV2 TGTGCCAGCAATTGGGACAGGGTGAATGAGCAGTTCTTC CASNWDRVNEQFF
. TRBJ2-3 . TRBV6-6 TGTGCCACGAGAGAGGCAGATACGCAGTATTTT CATREADTQYF
. TRBJ2-5 . TRBV6-5 TGTGCCAGCAGTTTACAGGGCCCGCAAGAGACCCAGTACTTC CASSLQGPQETQYF
TRBD2 TRBJ2-7 . TRBV4-2 TGTGCCAGCAGCCAAGATACGAGCGGGGGCTACGAGCAGTACTTC CASSQDTSGGYEQYF